Sequencing of this T cell receptor (beta chain) was carried out in a study of human T cells and chemical hapten exposure. TCRdb redid the calling of the RACE reads with MiXCR, one entry per CDR3 protein. The table has 90,000 to 120,000 distinct CDR3 sequences, 8% to 13% seen once. Study observations and caveats: No shift was seen in TCRs above 1 in 1000 frequency with DPC sensitization.

The time point: patch test 1, 2 weeks after DPC sensitization. Treatment: therapeutic diphenylcyclopropenone sensitization with weekly scalp DPC. This clonotype appeared many times. Its antigen is currently unknown. CDR1 is SGHTA, CDR2 FQGNSA, per germline. V was clipped by 1 base and J by 0 bases, with 7 bases between them. This CDR3 comprises 14 residues. V and J are TRBV7-2 and TRBJ2-7; no clear D gene. The origin of this receptor is a woman in her thirties or forties with alopecia areata. Some clones in this sample may be carry-over from other donors' samples. Sample: whole blood, taken in connection with sensitization to the hapten diphenylcyclopropenone (DPC). In DNA, the CDR3 is TGTGCCAGCAGCTTAGGAGTTTTCTCCTACGAGCAGTACTTC. Translated: CASSLGVFSYEQYF.